This T cell receptor beta chain was recorded in a study of blood T cell repertoires in COVID-19. Study information: Whether acute or convalescent, the COVID-19 samples came from the United States, Italy and Spain.

Original analysis: Estimates of nucleated cell counts were drawn from the amplification of reference gene primers. Libraries were prepared by immunoSEQ multiplex PCR; TCRdb keeps only in-frame clonotypes and omits some of them. V and J calls and clone size are given by that table; D and trimming were obtained from the DNA. The sample contains roughly 220,000 clones, 80% to 85% of which appear only once. The length of the CDR3 is 17 residues. The J segment lost 5 bases and the V segment lost 5 bases, leaving 14 bases of the junction unmatched. Germline CDR1 SGHTA, CDR2 FQGNSA. The sequence came from a woman younger than 45 who had recovered from COVID-19. Sequenced material: peripheral blood. The V and J genes are TRBV7-2 and TRBJ2-2; 7 nucleotides agree with TRBD2. Here the CDR3 reads CASSNPDSLAETGELFF. The CDR3 region has the DNA TGTGCCAGCAGCAATCCGGATAGTCTAGCGGAGACCGGGGAGCTGTTTTTT.